The 24 T cell receptor beta chains given below trace back to one sample, sequenced in a study of blood T cell repertoires in COVID-19. The assay was immunoSEQ multiplex PCR, and TCRdb's table has in-frame clones only and misses some. The sample includes about 76,000 clones, over 75% of them seen just once. The material sequenced was peripheral blood. The receptors were gathered from a man in his fifties with active COVID-19.

J is TRBJ1-1 and V is TRBV4-3, with a tentative D call TRBD1 (6 bases). The CDR3 is 14 amino acids. Trimming shortened V by 3 bases and J by 2 bases, and 10 bases separated the two germline ends. Germline V gene data show CDR1 as LGHNA and CDR2 as YSLEER. CDR3 nucleotides: TGCGCCAGCAGCCAGACACAGGGAAACACTGAAGCTTTCTTT. This codes for CASSQTQGNTEAFF.

V is TRBV27 and J is TRBJ2-3; a possible D gene is TRBD2 (6 bases). V lost 3 bases to trimming and J lost 1 base, with 14 bases between them. CDR1 and CDR2 (germline): MNHEY, SMNVEV (reference sequence). The CDR3 length is 16 residues. The CDR3 reads CASSFRDSGGTDTQYF. The CDR3 DNA is TGTGCCAGCAGTTTCCGCGACTCGGGGGGCACAGATACGCAGTATTTT.

This rearrangement joins TRBV7-3 to TRBJ2-3; TRBD2 matches 10 bases. Germline V gene data show CDR1 as SGHTA and CDR2 as FQGTGA. The CDR3 sequence is 17 residues long. J was trimmed by 3 bases and V by 7 bases; bases with no gene match: 13. Here the CDR3 DNA reads TGTGCCAGCACTAGGGGGCTAGCGGGAGCTAGGACAGATACGCAGTATTTT. The encoded protein is CASTRGLAGARTDTQYF.

The gene calls are TRBV18 and TRBJ1-1; TRBD1 is a possible D gene (6 bases). Germline CDR1 reads KGHSH; CDR2 reads LQKENI. The V end lost 3 bases, the J end lost 4 bases, and 15 bases lay between the germline ends. The CDR3 is made up of 15 amino acids. CDR3 loop: CASSPVYRVSTEAFF. CDR3 nucleotide sequence: TGTGCCAGCTCACCCGTATACAGGGTGAGCACTGAAGCTTTCTTT.

The chain uses TRBV29-1 and TRBJ1-2; D not certain. Germline V gives CDR1 SQVTM, CDR2 ANQGSEA. V dropped 4 bases and J dropped 1 base, with 16 bases sitting between them. This CDR3 spans 15 amino acids. The CDR3 sequence: CSVAPEGLLNYGYTF. CDR3 DNA sequence: TGCAGCGTTGCCCCAGAGGGTTTGCTTAACTATGGCTACACCTTC.

The chain is built from TRBV28 and TRBJ2-3; TRBD2 aligns across 12 bases. With V trimmed by 7 bases and J by 4 bases, 9 bases remained unmatched. Germline loops: CDR1 MDHEN, CDR2 SYDVKM. This CDR3 spans 16 amino acids. Here the CDR3 DNA reads TGTGCCAGCAAACTCTCACTAGCGGGAGGATCAGATACGCAGTATTTT. Translating gives CASKLSLAGGSDTQYF.

The J gene is TRBJ2-2, the V gene TRBV7-9; D gene unclear. CDR3 length equals 14 residues. V lost 6 bases to trimming and J lost 2 bases, with 10 bases between them. The germline CDR1 and CDR2 sequences are SEHNR and FQNEAQ (reference sequence). In DNA form, the CDR3 reads TGTGCCAGCAGTTTCGACACTAACACCGGGGAGCTGTTTTTT. Translated: CASSFDTNTGELFF. Using reference TRBV7-9 and TRBJ2-2 for the parts outside the CDR3, the full variable domain is DTGVSQNPRHKITKRGQNVTFRCDPISEHNRLYWYRQTLGQGPEFLTYFQNEAQLEKSRLLSDRFSAERPKGSFSTLEIQRTEQGDSAMYLCASSFDTNTGELFFGEGSRLTVL.

The chain employs TRBV5-1 and TRBJ1-1, with 9 bases matching TRBD1. There are 17 residues in the CDR3. V lost 4 bases and J lost 4; bases outside the gene matches: 14. Germline V gene data show CDR1 as SGHRS and CDR2 as YFSETQ. For the CDR3, the DNA is TGCGCCAGCAGCCGAGCCACAGGGGGCGGCCGGGGCACTGAAGCTTTCTTT. Protein: CASSRATGGGRGTEAFF.

The CDR3: CASSLHQGAKAQYF. CDR3 coding DNA: TGTGCCAGCAGTTTACATCAGGGGGCGAAGGCCCAGTACTTC. This rearrangement joins TRBV28 to TRBJ2-5; 8 bases are a match to TRBD1. J was trimmed by 9 bases and V by 2 bases; bases with no gene match: 8. In germline, CDR1 is MDHEN, CDR2 SYDVKM. The CDR3 has 14 amino acids.

The gene calls are TRBV5-6 and TRBJ1-2, with 7 bases identical to TRBD1. In germline, CDR1 is SGHDT, CDR2 YYEEEE. The ends lost 4 bases at V and 8 bases at J; junction bases unmatched: 5. The CDR3 has 12 residues. The CDR3 loop is CASSLGTDGYTF. In DNA form, the CDR3 reads TGTGCCAGCAGCCTCGGGACAGACGGCTACACCTTC.

This chain links TRBV3-1 (or the pseudogene TRBV3-2) with TRBJ2-7; D not resolved. The CDR3 is 12 amino acids. Trimming shortened V by 5 bases and J by 3 bases, and 8 bases separated the two germline ends. CDR1 is LGHDT, CDR2 YNNKEL, per germline (reference sequence). CDR3 sequence: CASSSRGYEQYF. CDR3 coding DNA: TGTGCCAGCAGCTCCCGAGGCTACGAGCAGTACTTC.

The chain links TRBV19 to TRBJ2-5; tentatively, D is TRBD2 (6 bases). Germline V CDR1 and CDR2: LNHDA, SQIVND (reference sequence). The CDR3 is 16 residues long. The germline V and J ends were trimmed by 2 bases and 3 bases, with 16 bases remaining between them. The CDR3 loop is CASSISPGLLKETQYF. The CDR3 DNA sequence: TGTGCCAGTAGTATATCACCGGGACTCCTAAAAGAGACCCAGTACTTC. Full variable domain (remainder filled in from reference TRBV19 and TRBJ2-5): DGGITQSPKYLFRKEGQNVTLSCEQNLNHDAMYWYRQDPGQGLRLIYYSQIVNDFQKGDIAEGYSVSREKKESFPLTVTSAQKNPTAFYLCASSISPGLLKETQYFGPGTRLLVL.

The chain is built from TRBV18 and TRBJ2-2; 9 nucleotides agree with TRBD1. After removal of 3 bases from V and 4 bases from J, the junction contained 3 bases not matched to a gene. Germline V gene sequence: CDR1 KGHSH, CDR2 LQKENI. The CDR3 consists of 15 residues. CDR3 in amino acids: CASSPGQGSTGELFF. DNA of the CDR3: TGTGCCAGCTCACCGGGACAGGGTAGCACCGGGGAGCTGTTTTTT. Based on the CDR3 plus reference TRBV18 and TRBJ2-2, the full variable domain is NAGVMQNPRHLVRRRGQEARLRCSPMKGHSHVYWYRQLPEEGLKFMVYLQKENIIDESGMPKERFSAEFPKEGPSILRIQQVVRGDSAAYFCASSPGQGSTGELFFGEGSRLTVL.

The gene calls are TRBV28 and TRBJ2-6, with TRBD1 matching 7 bases. This CDR3 contains 17 residues. V shed 4 bases, J shed 2 bases, and the junction held 8 bases outside the gene matches. Germline CDR1 MDHEN, CDR2 SYDVKM. This CDR3 is CASSYSTGTTGANVLTF. CDR3 coding DNA: TGTGCCAGCAGTTATTCGACAGGGACAACTGGGGCCAACGTCCTGACTTTC. Full variable domain (outside the CDR3, taken from reference TRBV28 and TRBJ2-6): DVKVTQSSRYLVKRTGEKVFLECVQDMDHENMFWYRQDPGLGLRLIYFSYDVKMKEKGDIPEGYSVSREKKERFSLILESASTNQTSMYLCASSYSTGTTGANVLTFGAGSRLTVL.

The V gene is TRBV11-2, the J gene TRBJ2-2, with D maybe TRBD2 (5 bases). This CDR3 spans 14 amino acids. Trimming pared 6 bases from V and 5 bases from J, leaving 13 bases between. Per the germline V gene, CDR1 is SGHAT and CDR2 is FQNNGV. This CDR3 reads CASRLTTGTGELFF. The CDR3 DNA follows: TGTGCCAGCAGACTGACTACCGGGACCGGGGAGCTGTTTTTT.

This clone appeared once. The chain joins TRBV27 to TRBJ1-2; D is unclear. V was clipped by 5 bases and J by 5 bases, with 15 bases between them. CDR1 and CDR2 (germline): MNHEY, SMNVEV (reference sequence). This CDR3 has 14 amino acids. CDR3 coding DNA: TGTGCCAGCAGTCCCTATCTGGCGGGATATGGCTACACCTTC. Translated: CASSPYLAGYGYTF.

This chain links TRBV5-1 with TRBJ2-4; D may be TRBD2 (6 bases). CDR1 and CDR2 (germline): SGHRS, YFSETQ. V was cut by 4 bases and J by 6 bases, with 17 bases left in between. The CDR3 totals 15 residues. In DNA, the CDR3 is TGCGCCAGCAGCCGGGAACCGCCCGGGGGAAACATTCAGTACTTC. Protein sequence: CASSREPPGGNIQYF. The variable domain in full, completed from reference TRBV5-1 and TRBJ2-4, reads KAGVTQTPRYLIKTRGQQVTLSCSPISGHRSVSWYQQTPGQGLQFLFEYFSETQRNKGNFPGRFSGRQFSNSRSEMNVSTLELGDSALYLCASSREPPGGNIQYFGAGTRLSVL.

The chain carries TRBV28 and TRBJ2-3, with D possibly TRBD1 on 5 matching bases. Germline V gene data show CDR1 as MDHEN and CDR2 as SYDVKM. Trimming removed 4 bases from V and 6 bases from J, with 8 bases in between. The CDR3 extends over 12 amino acids. Here the CDR3 DNA reads TGTGCCAGCAGTTCACAGGAGGATACGCAGTATTTT. This sequence encodes CASSSQEDTQYF.

The gene calls are TRBV6-6 and TRBJ2-7; 8 positions agree with TRBD1. This CDR3 has 16 amino acids. Per the germline V gene, CDR1 is MNHNY and CDR2 is SVGAGI (reference sequence). With 6 bases clipped from V and 5 bases from J, the junction kept 15 bases outside the gene matches. This CDR3 is CASSPTTRGRPDEQYF. In nucleotides, the CDR3 is TGTGCCAGCAGCCCAACCACCAGGGGGCGTCCGGACGAGCAGTACTTC.

This clone was picked up one time. The chain combines TRBV4-3 with TRBJ2-3; 10 nucleotides agree with TRBD1. Germline V lookup: CDR1 LGHNA, CDR2 YSLEER. The CDR3 extends over 13 amino acids. J gave up 14 bases and V 1 base, and 6 bases lay outside the gene matches. In nucleotides, the CDR3 is TGCGCCAGCAGCCAAGGAGAGGGACAGGGGAGGTATTTT. This sequence encodes CASSQGEGQGRYF.

The chain employs TRBV5-1 and TRBJ2-1; 10 bases map to TRBD2. V was clipped by 3 bases and J by 3 bases; unmatched bases: 9. CDR3 length: 17 residues. Germline CDR1 and CDR2: SGHRS and YFSETQ. The CDR3 nucleotides are TGCGCCAGCAGCTCCTCCCTAGCGGGGGCCTACTACAATGAGCAGTTCTTC. Its protein product is CASSSSLAGAYYNEQFF.

The rearrangement joins TRBV4-1 to TRBJ1-1; 8 positions agree with TRBD1. The CDR3 extends over 17 amino acids. With V trimmed by 4 bases and J by 0 bases, 10 bases remained unmatched. The germline CDR1 and CDR2 sequences are MGHRA and YSYEKL. In nucleotides, the CDR3 is TGCGCCAGCAGCCGCGGAACAGGGGGACGCATGAACACTGAAGCTTTCTTT. It is translated as CASSRGTGGRMNTEAFF.

The chain carries TRBV29-1 and TRBJ2-3; the D is unclear. The CDR3 sequence is 13 residues long. V lost 1 base, J lost 2 bases, and 7 bases lay in between. Germline CDR1 is SQVTM and CDR2 is ANQGSEA. The CDR3 sequence is CSVEGRFTDTQYF. The CDR3 DNA sequence: TGCAGCGTTGAAGGCAGATTCACAGATACGCAGTATTTT.

This chain connects TRBV29-1 to TRBJ2-2; a possible D gene is TRBD1 (6 bases). The CDR3 is 13 amino acids. In germline, CDR1 is SQVTM, CDR2 ANQGSEA. The DNA for the CDR3 is TGCAGACCTGACAGGACGGTTACCGGGGAGCTGTTTTTT. Encoded protein: CRPDRTVTGELFF.